Presented here are 18 T cell receptor beta chains from one specimen sequenced in a study of cytomegalovirus exposure and HLA in healthy donors. Repertoires were generated with immunoSEQ multiplex PCR, while TCRdb's copy carries only in-frame clones and drops some. The table shows about 280,000 clones, with roughly 88% occurring only once. Sequenced sample: PBMCs. The source of these receptors is a young woman in good health and CMV-seronegative.

The chain carries TRBV27 and TRBJ2-3, with 10 bases matching TRBD2. Germline V gene lookup returns CDR1 MNHEY and CDR2 SMNVEV (reference sequence). The trim removed 5 bases at V and 0 bases at J, leaving 8 bases unmatched. This CDR3 spans 17 amino acids. CDR3 loop: CASSRRTSGASTDTQYF. The DNA for the CDR3 is TGTGCCAGCAGTCGCCGGACTAGCGGAGCAAGCACAGATACGCAGTATTTT.

The V gene is TRBV4-1, the J gene TRBJ1-5; 8 bases agree with TRBD1. In germline, CDR1 is MGHRA, CDR2 YSYEKL. V was clipped by 2 bases and J by 6 bases; unmatched bases: 9. The length of the CDR3 is 16 residues. DNA for the CDR3: TGCGCCAGCAGCCAACAGACAGGGGTCGCACGTCAGCCCCAGCATTTT. The encoded protein is CASSQQTGVARQPQHF.

The count of this clone is one. V usage is TRBV13 and J usage is TRBJ1-4; TRBD1 is a possible D gene (5 bases). The germline V gene encodes CDR1 PRHDT and CDR2 FYEKMQ (reference sequence). The V end lost 4 bases, the J end lost 5 bases, and 20 bases lay between the germline ends. CDR3 length: 17 amino acids. This chain's CDR3 is CASSSSQQGKGNEKLFF. The CDR3 bases are TGTGCCAGCAGCTCTAGTCAGCAGGGAAAAGGGAATGAAAAACTGTTTTTT.

The J gene is TRBJ2-5, the V gene TRBV6-5; D is perhaps TRBD2 (6 bases). The CDR3 is 15 residues long. Trimming took off 0 bases at V and 4 bases at J, with 12 bases between the two ends. From germline, CDR1 is MNHEY and CDR2 SVGAGI. The CDR3 region has the DNA TGTGCCAGCAGTTACTCAGCGGGCGAGGGAGAGACCCAGTACTTC. Translation: CASSYSAGEGETQYF.

The chain recombines TRBV7-2 with TRBJ2-5; 13 bases agree with TRBD2. V shed 3 bases and J 5 bases; nucleotides not matched to a gene: 0. This CDR3 has 14 amino acids. The germline V gene has CDR1 SGHTA and CDR2 FQGNSA. CDR3 amino acids: CASSLGLAGETQYF. In DNA form, the CDR3 reads TGTGCCAGCAGCTTGGGACTAGCGGGGGAGACCCAGTACTTC.

The chain is built from TRBV6-5 and TRBJ2-2; the D gene is possibly TRBD2 (7 bases). The CDR3 is 15 residues long. From germline, CDR1 is MNHEY and CDR2 SVGAGI. Trimming took off 5 bases at V and 6 bases at J, with 16 bases between the two ends. CDR3 sequence (DNA): TGTGCCAGCAGTCTCGGACTAGAGGGGGCCGGGGAGCTGTTTTTT. Amino acid sequence: CASSLGLEGAGELFF.

This clone has a single count. V and J are TRBV6-6 and TRBJ2-2; the match to TRBD2 covers 9 bases. With 5 bases clipped from V and 1 base from J, the junction kept 2 bases outside the gene matches. Germline lookup yields CDR1 MNHNY and CDR2 SVGAGI (reference sequence). This CDR3 is 15 amino acids long. This chain's CDR3 is CASSGAGGNTGELFF. Here the CDR3 DNA reads TGTGCCAGCAGTGGAGCGGGGGGGAACACCGGGGAGCTGTTTTTT.

This chain links TRBV5-4 with TRBJ1-6; possibly TRBD1 for D (6 bases). Germline CDR1 reads SGHNT; CDR2 reads YYREEE (reference sequence). CDR3 length: 15 amino acids. Trimming removed 0 bases at V and 7 bases at J, with 11 bases between. In DNA, the CDR3 is TGTGCCAGCAGCTTGGATCAAGGGGGAAATTCACCCCTCCACTTT. Encoded protein: CASSLDQGGNSPLHF. The entire variable domain, with the rest obtained from reference TRBV5-4 and TRBJ1-6, is as follows: ETGVTQSPTHLIKTRGQQVTLRCSSQSGHNTVSWYQQALGQGPQFIFQYYREEENGRGNFPPRFSGLQFPNYSSELNVNALELDDSALYLCASSLDQGGNSPLHFGNGTRLTVT.

The chain carries TRBV11-2 and TRBJ2-5, with D perhaps TRBD2 (6 bases). Germline V CDR1 and CDR2: SGHAT, FQNNGV. The V gene lost 4 bases and the J gene lost 2 bases, with 11 bases spanning the gap. This CDR3 contains 14 residues. The CDR3 here is CASSSGRRQETQYF. In nucleotides, the CDR3 is TGTGCCAGCAGCTCAGGGAGGCGGCAAGAGACCCAGTACTTC.

This clone was seen a single time. The chain employs TRBV29-1 and TRBJ2-3; TRBD2 matches at 13 bases. The CDR3 is made up of 15 amino acids. Germline loops: CDR1 SQVTM, CDR2 ANQGSEA. J lost 5 bases, V lost 6 bases, and 8 bases had no gene match. The CDR3 DNA follows: TGCAGCGTGGATGGACTAGCGGGAGCACGAGATACGCAGTATTTT. It translates to CSVDGLAGARDTQYF.

This clone has just one count. The V and J genes are TRBV7-3 and TRBJ2-1; 7 bases match TRBD1. Trimming at V came to 5 bases and at J to 11 bases, leaving 6 bases not matched to a gene. In germline, CDR1 is SGHTA, CDR2 FQGTGA. The CDR3 extends over 12 amino acids. CDR3 sequence: CASSQGVTKQFF. CDR3 coding DNA: TGTGCCAGCAGCCAGGGGGTAACTAAGCAGTTCTTC. The full variable domain, in which reference TRBV7-3 and TRBJ2-1 provide the parts outside the CDR3, is GAGVSQTPSNKVTEKGKYVELRCDPISGHTALYWYRQSLGQGPEFLIYFQGTGAADDSGLPNDRFFAVRPEGSVSTLKIQRTERGDSAVYLCASSQGVTKQFFGPGTRLTVL.

V gene TRBV5-6 combines with J gene TRBJ2-2, with D hard to call. This CDR3 has 11 amino acids. Trimming pared 2 bases from V and 7 bases from J, leaving 3 bases between. From germline, CDR1 is SGHDT and CDR2 YYEEEE. CDR3 residues: CASSFGGELFF. In DNA, the CDR3 is TGTGCCAGCAGCTTCGGCGGGGAGCTGTTTTTT.

The V call is TRBV2, the J call TRBJ2-7; D may be TRBD2 (5 bases). In germline, CDR1 is SNHLY, CDR2 FYNNEI. V lost 7 bases and J 3 bases, leaving 19 bases between the germline ends. This CDR3 contains 15 residues. The CDR3 DNA reads as TGTGCCAGCACAACGGCGGGCTCTGGAGACTACGAGCAGTACTTC. Translated, it gives CASTTAGSGDYEQYF.

This clone was counted once. This rearrangement joins TRBV5-1 to TRBJ2-7; 7 nucleotides agree with TRBD2. Germline CDR1 is SGHRS and CDR2 is YFSETQ. CDR3 length: 14 amino acids. Trimming at V came to 4 bases and at J to 3 bases, leaving 7 bases not matched to a gene. CDR3 DNA sequence: TGCGCCAGCAGCGAAACTAGCGCAGACTACGAGCAGTACTTC. Its protein product is CASSETSADYEQYF.

The CDR3 loop is CAWSEQGPFFDEQYF. CDR3 DNA: TGTGCCTGGAGTGAACAGGGGCCCTTCTTTGACGAGCAGTACTTC. The rearrangement uses TRBV30 and TRBJ2-7; TRBD1 aligns across 7 bases. Germline assignment: CDR1 GTSNPN and CDR2 SVGIG (reference sequence). The CDR3 is made up of 15 amino acids. J was trimmed by 5 bases and V by 1 base; bases with no gene match: 11. Looking up the rest from reference TRBV30 and TRBJ2-7 gives the full variable domain: SQTIHQWPATLVQPVGSPLSLECTVEGTSNPNLYWYRQAAGRGLQLLFYSVGIGQISSEVPQNLSASRPQDRQFILSSKKLLLSDSGFYLCAWSEQGPFFDEQYFGPGTRLTVT.

Regarding this clone: Distinct nucleotide sequences in the sample also encode this CDR3. The chain couples TRBV10-2 to TRBJ2-7; possible D gene TRBD2, 6 bases. The length of the CDR3 is 15 residues. The V gene's germline CDR1 is WSHSY and CDR2 SAAADI. V was trimmed by 0 bases and J by 1 base, leaving 10 bases between them. The CDR3 DNA is TGCGCCAGCAGTGAGTCTTATCGGGGGTCCTACGAGCAGTACTTC. This translates into CASSESYRGSYEQYF.

The rearrangement joins TRBV25-1 to TRBJ1-1; 8 bases are a match to TRBD1. Germline V gives CDR1 MGHDK, CDR2 SYGVNS. This CDR3 is 15 amino acids long. V lost 1 base and J lost 4; bases outside the gene matches: 5. The CDR3 DNA reads as TGTGCCAGCAGTGAATCCAGGGGGCCGGTCACTGAAGCTTTCTTT. As protein: CASSESRGPVTEAFF.

This chain uses TRBV9 with TRBJ2-2, with TRBD2 matching over 10 bases. The germline CDR1 and CDR2 sequences are SGDLS and YYNGEE. This CDR3 spans 16 amino acids. J was trimmed by 5 bases and V by 4 bases; bases with no gene match: 8. The CDR3 loop is CASSPGTSALTGELFF. CDR3 DNA: TGTGCCAGCAGCCCCGGGACTAGCGCATTGACCGGGGAGCTGTTTTTT.